The rows below give T cell receptor beta chains drawn from one sample of a study of T cell repertoires in cytomegalovirus infection. TCRdb re-called the reads through MiXCR, storing one row per CDR3 protein. The sample shows 150,000 to 200,000 distinct CDR3 sequences, roughly 14% of them seen only once. The sequenced sample was PBMCs. Receptors were obtained from a human donor in good health (CMV status not recorded). Some clones in this sample may be carry-over from other donors' samples. Both conserved end residues are part of each CDR3. Each record gives: clone size, D gene, V gene, J gene, CDR3 protein, CDR3 DNA. The D gene is left open where the match is weak. Part of the rows lack a size; the others show once, few, many or a class for expanded clones.

NA,NA,TRBV2,TRBJ2-3,CASMGRGADTQYF,TGTGCCAGCATGGGCCGTGGAGCAGATACGCAGTATTTT
NA,NA,TRBV12-3/TRBV12-4,TRBJ1-1,CASGQPYNTEAFF,TGTGCCAGCGGACAGCCGTATAACACTGAAGCTTTCTTT
NA,NA,TRBV5-5,TRBJ2-1,CASSLGAEGQFF,TGTGCCAGCAGCTTGGGAGCTGAGGGGCAGTTCTTC
few,NA,TRBV14,TRBJ2-7,CASSQGPAARAYEQYF,TGTGCCAGCAGCCAAGGACCCGCGGCAAGGGCCTACGAGCAGTACTTC
few,NA,TRBV18,TRBJ2-5,CASSPSQQTQYF,TGTGCCAGCTCACCATCCCAACAGACCCAGTACTTC
many,NA,TRBV7-2,TRBJ2-3,CASSRRDNPIDTQYF,TGTGCCAGCAGCCGACGGGATAACCCTATCGATACGCAGTATTTT
many,NA,TRBV7-2,TRBJ2-7,CASSFRDEQYF,TGTGCCAGCAGCTTCAGGGACGAGCAGTACTTC
NA,NA,TRBV7-2,TRBJ2-3,CASSLALGTDTQYF,TGTGCCAGCAGCTTAGCGTTGGGCACAGATACGCAGTATTTT
NA,NA,TRBV6-2/TRBV6-3,TRBJ2-1,CASSQRHEQFF,TGTGCCAGCAGTCAGCGGCATGAGCAGTTCTTC
many,NA,TRBV4-1,TRBJ2-3,CASSQMESGNGATDTQYF,TGCGCCAGCAGCCAAATGGAATCCGGGAATGGGGCTACAGATACGCAGTATTTT
many,TRBD2,TRBV5-5,TRBJ2-3,CASSSTSGGTQSTQYF,TGTGCCAGCAGCTCAACTAGCGGGGGTACCCAAAGTACGCAGTATTTT
few,TRBD1,TRBV6-2/TRBV6-3,TRBJ2-2,CASSLTGRSNTGELFF,TGTGCCAGCAGTTTGACAGGGCGATCGAACACCGGGGAGCTGTTTTTT
many,NA,TRBV28,TRBJ1-2,CASSLDSQPYGYTF,TGTGCCAGCAGTTTGGACTCTCAGCCCTATGGCTACACCTTC
NA,TRBD1,TRBV29-1,TRBJ1-3,CSVGGTGSGNTIYF,TGCAGCGTTGGGGGGACAGGCTCTGGAAACACCATATATTTT
few,NA,TRBV11-2,TRBJ2-7,CASSLDLADSYEQYF,TGTGCCAGCAGCTTAGATCTTGCGGACTCCTACGAGCAGTACTTC
many,NA,TRBV5-6,TRBJ1-1,CASSLGRTLSTEAFF,TGTGCCAGCAGCTTGGGGCGGACCTTGAGCACTGAAGCTTTCTTT
many,TRBD2,TRBV7-2,TRBJ2-2,CASSFLGAGDTGELFF,TGTGCCAGCAGCTTTTTAGGGGCGGGAGACACCGGGGAGCTGTTTTTT
many,TRBD1,TRBV7-9,TRBJ2-1,CASSPRRTGDNEQFF,TGTGCCAGCAGCCCCCGGAGGACAGGAGACAATGAGCAGTTCTTC
NA,NA,TRBV7-8,TRBJ1-5,CASSLFSRGNQPQHF,TGTGCCAGCAGCCTCTTTTCTCGAGGCAATCAGCCCCAGCATTTT
many,TRBD1,TRBV7-9,TRBJ1-1,CASSRGQGGIDTEAFF,TGTGCCAGCAGCCGGGGACAGGGGGGAATTGACACTGAAGCTTTCTTT
many,TRBD2,TRBV7-3,TRBJ2-2,CASSLRGLAGPLLNTGELFF,TGTGCCAGCAGCCTAAGGGGACTAGCGGGCCCTCTTCTCAACACCGGGGAGCTGTTTTTT
NA,TRBD1,TRBV29-1,TRBJ1-1,CSVNRGPGTEAFF,TGCAGCGTCAACAGGGGGCCGGGCACTGAAGCTTTCTTT
many,NA,TRBV7-2,TRBJ2-1,CASSFRPPGTIYNEQFF,TGTGCCAGCAGCTTTCGGCCTCCGGGAACTATATACAATGAGCAGTTCTTC
few,NA,TRBV5-4,TRBJ1-2,CASSLVWGDGYTF,TGTGCCAGCAGCTTGGTGTGGGGGGATGGCTACACCTTC
few,NA,TRBV18,TRBJ2-1,CASSPTNSNEQFF,TGTGCCAGCTCACCGACTAATTCTAATGAGCAGTTCTTC
many,TRBD1,TRBV7-3,TRBJ2-1,CASSWGQGTYNEQFF,TGTGCCAGCAGCTGGGGACAGGGGACCTACAATGAGCAGTTCTTC
few,NA,TRBV6-5,TRBJ1-1,CASSSVNRAFF,TGTGCCAGCAGTTCTGTCAACAGAGCTTTCTTT
few,TRBD2,TRBV7-3,TRBJ2-5,CASSSGGASGETQYF,TGTGCCAGCAGCTCCGGGGGGGCCTCTGGGGAGACCCAGTACTTC
few,NA,TRBV7-3,TRBJ2-5,CASSPIAQGTQYF,TGTGCCAGCAGCCCGATTGCCCAGGGAACCCAGTACTTC
many,TRBD1,TRBV28,TRBJ2-3,CASSLSDRGRDTQYF,TGTGCCAGCAGTTTATCGGACAGGGGGCGAGATACGCAGTATTTT
few,NA,TRBV6-6,TRBJ1-6,CASSYSFNSPLHF,TGTGCCAGCAGTTACTCGTTTAATTCACCCCTCCACTTT
many,TRBD1,TRBV5-6,TRBJ2-6,CASSFGQGRAGANVLTF,TGTGCCAGCAGCTTCGGACAGGGAAGAGCTGGGGCCAACGTCCTGACTTTC
NA,NA,TRBV7-8,TRBJ2-3,CASSLWGAGDTQYF,TGTGCCAGCAGCCTTTGGGGGGCCGGAGATACGCAGTATTTT
few,NA,TRBV6-6,TRBJ1-2,CASSYSQASFYGYTF,TGTGCCAGCAGTTATAGTCAGGCTTCTTTCTATGGCTACACCTTC
few,NA,TRBV18,TRBJ2-4,CASSPLPGASLAKNIQYF,TGTGCCAGCTCACCTCTCCCAGGGGCTAGCCTGGCCAAAAACATTCAGTACTTC
few,NA,TRBV29-1,TRBJ2-2,CSVAGPPTGELFF,TGCAGCGTTGCGGGACCCCCCACCGGGGAGCTGTTTTTT
many,NA,TRBV6-1,TRBJ1-1,CASRRDIGTEAFF,TGTGCCAGCCGTCGGGACATAGGAACTGAAGCTTTCTTT
NA,NA,TRBV20-1,TRBJ2-7,CSARIAVYEQYF,TGCAGTGCTAGAATTGCGGTATACGAGCAGTACTTC
few,NA,TRBV7-9,TRBJ2-7,CASSFTVNYEQYF,TGTGCCAGCAGCTTCACGGTCAACTACGAGCAGTACTTC
many,TRBD1,TRBV7-8,TRBJ1-1,CASSLGTGVNTEAFF,TGTGCCAGCAGCTTAGGGACAGGGGTGAACACTGAAGCTTTCTTT
many,TRBD2,TRBV2,TRBJ2-3,CASRGTSGRAPTDTQYF,TGTGCCAGCAGGGGGACTAGCGGGAGGGCCCCCACAGATACGCAGTATTTT
NA,NA,TRBV12-5,TRBJ2-7,CASGFGPGLAYEQYF,TGTGCTAGTGGTTTTGGACCGGGACTGGCCTACGAGCAGTACTTC
many,NA,TRBV7-9,TRBJ2-1,CASSRSDNEQFF,TGTGCCAGCAGCAGAAGCGACAATGAGCAGTTCTTC
many,NA,TRBV7-2,TRBJ2-3,CASSPGTYTDTQYF,TGTGCCAGCAGCCCTGGGACCTACACAGATACGCAGTATTTT
many,NA,TRBV28,TRBJ1-5,CASNELSNQPQHF,TGTGCCAGCAATGAGTTAAGCAATCAGCCCCAGCATTTT
many,NA,TRBV7-2,TRBJ2-5,CASRALETQYF,TGTGCCAGCAGGGCGCTAGAGACCCAGTACTTC
many,TRBD1,TRBV7-9,TRBJ1-4,CASSLAGEQGDEKLFF,TGTGCCAGCAGCTTAGCGGGGGAACAGGGGGATGAAAAACTGTTTTTT
NA,TRBD1,TRBV10-3,TRBJ2-1,CAISEGLPGQGYNEQFF,TGTGCCATCAGTGAGGGATTACCGGGACAGGGGTACAATGAGCAGTTCTTC
NA,NA,TRBV28,TRBJ2-2,CASTPTRVAGELFF,TGTGCCAGCACCCCCACGAGGGTGGCCGGGGAGCTGTTTTTT
many,NA,TRBV6-1,TRBJ2-7,CASRIALSGYEQYF,TGTGCCAGCAGAATTGCTCTTTCGGGCTACGAGCAGTACTTC
many,TRBD1,TRBV7-2,TRBJ2-2,CASSSDRMNTGELFF,TGTGCCAGCAGCTCGGACAGGATGAACACCGGGGAGCTGTTTTTT
many,NA,TRBV11-1,TRBJ1-1,CASTLSGPLNTEAFF,TGTGCCAGCACATTGTCGGGGCCCCTTAACACTGAAGCTTTCTTT
many,TRBD1,TRBV7-2,TRBJ2-7,CASSLRQGAYEQYF,TGTGCCAGCAGTTTAAGACAGGGGGCCTACGAGCAGTACTTC
many,NA,TRBV28,TRBJ1-2,CASSPNLGNYGYTF,TGTGCCAGCAGTCCGAATCTGGGCAACTATGGCTACACCTTC